This TCR beta chain emerged from a study of vaccination and CD4 T cells after COVID-19. V was pared by 4 bases and J by 1 base, with 4 bases of the junction left unmatched. There are 14 residues in the CDR3. From germline, CDR1 is SGHRS and CDR2 YFSETQ. The Oncomine TCR Beta short-read assay was what sequenced the DNA obtained from cultured CD4+ T cells. TCRdb recomputed calls from the PCR reads with MiXCR, one row per CDR3 protein. The table records 9,500 to 15,000 distinct CDR3 sequences, 20% to 25% of them present only once. About this clonotype: Its matching antigen is unknown.

Noted treatment: approximately 9-day PBMC culture with coronavirus spike peptide pools or control peptides (ViraFEST assay). ViraFEST used peptide pools to expand antigen-specific T cells, then sequenced TCRs. The chain is built from TRBV5-1 and TRBJ2-5; 7 bases are a match to TRBD2. The sample here was CD4+ T cells from blood, cultured in vitro, taken before SARS-CoV-2 vaccination. This receptor was obtained from a human donor who received a COVID-19 vaccine. The CDR3 bases are TGCGCCAGCAGCGTTACGGGGGGCCAAGAGACCCAGTACTTC. It encodes CASSVTGGQETQYF.